Listed here are 21 T cell receptor beta chains from one sample, sequenced in a study of blood T cell repertoires in COVID-19. Sequencing was performed with immunoSEQ multiplex PCR; in TCRdb, only in-frame clones are kept and a portion is missing. The sample yields 52,000 or so clones, around 76% seen once. Sequenced: peripheral blood. The receptors stem from a human donor in a cohort sampled during active COVID-19.

V usage is TRBV24-1 and J usage is TRBJ2-1; D uncertain. The germline V and J ends were trimmed by 2 bases and 0 bases, with 10 bases remaining between them. The length of the CDR3 is 16 residues. CDR1 and CDR2 from the germline V gene are KGHDR and SFDVKD. The DNA of the CDR3 is TGTGCCACCAGTGATTCCTATGCTAGCTCCTACAATGAGCAGTTCTTC. Its translation is CATSDSYASSYNEQFF.

This clone was seen a few times. The chain is built from TRBV7-9 and TRBJ2-2, with D unclear. CDR1 and CDR2 (germline): SEHNR, FQNEAQ (reference sequence). Trimming took 3 bases from V and 1 from J, leaving 6 bases between them. This CDR3 region has 14 residues. CDR3 nucleotides: TGTGCCAGCAGCTTCGAGAGGAACACCGGGGAGCTGTTTTTT. Translating gives CASSFERNTGELFF.

The rearrangement links TRBV5-1 to TRBJ1-1; D might be TRBD1 (6 bases). Germline lookup yields CDR1 SGHRS and CDR2 YFSETQ. The ends were cut back, 2 bases at V and 0 bases at J, with 20 bases in the middle. The CDR3 is 18 residues long. CDR3 amino acids: CASSFGVGGDTLNTEAFF. The CDR3 nucleotides read TGCGCCAGCAGCTTTGGAGTGGGGGGGGACACCTTGAACACTGAAGCTTTCTTT.

V gene TRBV4-1 combines with J gene TRBJ1-2; D may be TRBD1 (6 bases). The germline V and J ends were trimmed by 2 bases and 5 bases, with 12 bases remaining between them. The V gene's germline CDR1 is MGHRA and CDR2 YSYEKL. The CDR3 sequence is 14 residues long. DNA for the CDR3: TGCGCCAGCAGCCAACCCCGGGACATGTATGGCTACACCTTC. It specifies CASSQPRDMYGYTF.

This chain uses TRBV7-9 with TRBJ2-3; 7 bases map to TRBD2. Germline lookup yields CDR1 SEHNR and CDR2 FQNEAQ (reference sequence). The V segment lost 5 bases and the J segment 3 bases; nucleotides outside the gene matches: 5. The CDR3 runs 14 residues. CDR3 nucleotides: TGTGCCAGCAGCGAACTAGCGAGAACAGATACGCAGTATTTT. This sequence encodes CASSELARTDTQYF.

The rearrangement joins TRBV7-9 to TRBJ2-2; maybe TRBD1 (6 bases). The CDR3 is 16 residues long. CDR1 is SEHNR and CDR2 is FQNEAQ in the germline V gene (reference sequence). Trimming removed 5 bases at V and 1 base at J, with 14 bases between. CDR3 DNA: TGTGCCAGCAGCCTACCGGGACACCAGAACACCGGGGAGCTGTTTTTT. Amino acid sequence: CASSLPGHQNTGELFF. Supplemented by reference TRBV7-9 and TRBJ2-2, the full variable domain reads DTGVSQNPRHKITKRGQNVTFRCDPISEHNRLYWYRQTLGQGPEFLTYFQNEAQLEKSRLLSDRFSAERPKGSFSTLEIQRTEQGDSAMYLCASSLPGHQNTGELFFGEGSRLTVL.

This chain joins TRBV2 and TRBJ1-5; TRBD1 agrees at 11 bases. Germline lookup yields CDR1 SNHLY and CDR2 FYNNEI. J gave up 6 bases and V 7 bases, and 8 bases lay outside the gene matches. The CDR3 consists of 15 residues. The CDR3 reads CASKGGTGGFQPQHF. The CDR3 bases are TGTGCCAGCAAAGGTGGGACAGGGGGATTTCAGCCCCAGCATTTT.

This clone is judged medium-sized (0.01 to 0.1%). The rearrangement links TRBV27 to TRBJ2-5, with 9 positions matching TRBD2. The CDR3 contains 15 residues. From germline, CDR1 is MNHEY and CDR2 SMNVEV (reference sequence). The V segment lost 5 bases and the J segment 0 bases; nucleotides outside the gene matches: 4. The chain's CDR3 is CASSPSSGNQETQYF. DNA for the CDR3: TGTGCCAGCAGTCCTTCTAGCGGGAACCAAGAGACCCAGTACTTC.

The chain uses TRBV2 and TRBJ1-5, with TRBD1 matching over 9 bases. V lost 4 bases to trimming and J lost 0 bases; unmatched junction nucleotides: 7. Per the germline V gene, CDR1 is SNHLY and CDR2 is FYNNEI. This CDR3 is built from 17 residues. The DNA for the CDR3 is TGTGCCAGCAGTGTTAGGAGGACAGGGGTTAGCAATCAGCCCCAGCATTTT. Translated: CASSVRRTGVSNQPQHF.

The chain carries TRBV9 and TRBJ1-1, with D hard to call. CDR3 length: 13 amino acids. Trimming stripped 2 bases from V and 5 bases from J, with 10 bases between. CDR1 and CDR2 (germline): SGDLS, YYNGEE. CDR3 residues: CASSVSLETEAFF. Here the CDR3 DNA reads TGTGCCAGCAGCGTGTCCCTGGAGACTGAAGCTTTCTTT.

The J gene is TRBJ2-7, the V gene TRBV28; 8 bases match TRBD2. CDR1 MDHEN and CDR2 SYDVKM come from the germline V gene. CDR3 length: 14 residues. Germline trimming cut 6 bases from V and 3 bases from J; bases unmatched to any gene: 7. The CDR3 region is CASRSGGGGYEQYF. The DNA of the CDR3 is TGTGCCAGCAGGAGCGGGGGAGGCGGCTACGAGCAGTACTTC.

The chain is built from TRBV28 and TRBJ1-1; the D is unclear. In germline, CDR1 is MDHEN, CDR2 SYDVKM. The V end was cut by 6 bases, the J end by 0 bases, with 11 bases between. The CDR3 contains 14 residues. CDR3 in amino acids: CASSPGLLNTEAFF. The CDR3 bases are TGTGCCAGCAGCCCTGGACTACTGAACACTGAAGCTTTCTTT.

The chain recombines TRBV7-9 with TRBJ1-5; 7 nucleotides agree with TRBD1. The germline V gene encodes CDR1 SEHNR and CDR2 FQNEAQ (reference sequence). J was trimmed by 0 bases and V by 5 bases; bases with no gene match: 10. This CDR3 contains 17 residues. The CDR3 DNA reads as TGTGCCAGCAGCCCGACCGGGACAGCATATAGCAATCAGCCCCAGCATTTT. The encoded protein is CASSPTGTAYSNQPQHF.

V and J are TRBV6-4 and TRBJ2-1; D possibly corresponds to TRBD1 (5 bases). This CDR3 comprises 15 residues. V gave up 0 bases and J gave up 4 bases, with 10 bases separating them. In germline, CDR1 is MRHNA, CDR2 SNTAGT. The CDR3 region has the DNA TGTGCCAGCAGTGACTCAAGGACACCATACAATGAGCAGTTCTTC. It is translated as CASSDSRTPYNEQFF.

The J gene is TRBJ1-1, the V gene TRBV6-5; D unclear. The length of the CDR3 is 13 residues. The germline CDR1 and CDR2 sequences are MNHEY and SVGAGI. The ends were cut back, 5 bases at V and 0 bases at J, with 7 bases in the middle. The CDR3 coding sequence is TGTGCCAGCAGTCGTCAGATGAACACTGAAGCTTTCTTT. This sequence encodes CASSRQMNTEAFF.

The chain uses TRBV6-1 and TRBJ2-7, with TRBD2 as a possible D gene (6 bases). The CDR3 consists of 15 residues. V was clipped by 0 bases and J by 0 bases, with 9 bases between them. Per the germline V gene, CDR1 is MNHNS and CDR2 is SASEGT. Here the CDR3 reads CASSEARGSSYEQYF. The CDR3 bases are TGTGCCAGCAGTGAAGCGCGGGGTAGCTCCTACGAGCAGTACTTC.

The gene calls are TRBV24-1 and TRBJ2-7; D is undetermined. The CDR3 spans 11 residues. The V end lost 2 bases, the J end lost 10 bases, and 8 bases lay between the germline ends. In germline, CDR1 is KGHDR, CDR2 SFDVKD. The CDR3 DNA reads as TGTGCCACCAGTGATTCGCGTTACCAGTACTTC. As protein: CATSDSRYQYF.

V is TRBV28 and J is TRBJ2-7; 12 bases map to TRBD2. Losses at the gene ends were 6 bases for V and 0 bases for J; bases not matched to a gene: 3. The CDR3 consists of 15 residues. Germline V gives CDR1 MDHEN, CDR2 SYDVKM. The CDR3 sequence is CASRGLAGCSYEQYF. DNA of the CDR3: TGTGCCAGCAGGGGACTAGCGGGTTGCTCCTACGAGCAGTACTTC.

Only a few counts were recorded for this clone. The rearrangement joins TRBV5-1 to TRBJ2-7; TRBD2 agrees at 8 bases. This CDR3 comprises 15 residues. The germline gives CDR1 SGHRS, CDR2 YFSETQ. Trimming cost V 4 bases and J 1 base; bases outside gene matches: 7. The DNA of the CDR3 is TGCGCCAGCAGCCCCTACGGGGGGGCGTCCTACGAGCAGTACTTC. Amino acids: CASSPYGGASYEQYF.

This clone was found a few times. The V call is TRBV19, the J call TRBJ1-5, with D unresolved. This CDR3 is built from 14 residues. Germline values: CDR1 LNHDA, CDR2 SQIVND (reference sequence). V was shortened by 4 bases and J by 0 bases, with 7 bases between the two germline ends. CDR3 residues: CASSKADSNQPQHF. In DNA form, the CDR3 reads TGTGCCAGTAGTAAAGCGGATAGCAATCAGCCCCAGCATTTT.

The V call is TRBV6-5, the J call TRBJ1-4; D may be TRBD1 (6 bases). V dropped 11 bases and J dropped 4 bases, with 17 bases sitting between them. Germline V gene data show CDR1 as MNHEY and CDR2 as SVGAGI. The CDR3 has 14 amino acids. The CDR3 DNA sequence: TGTGCCGCCAGGGGCCGGCAGATTAATGAAAAACTGTTTTTT. Translating gives CAARGRQINEKLFF.